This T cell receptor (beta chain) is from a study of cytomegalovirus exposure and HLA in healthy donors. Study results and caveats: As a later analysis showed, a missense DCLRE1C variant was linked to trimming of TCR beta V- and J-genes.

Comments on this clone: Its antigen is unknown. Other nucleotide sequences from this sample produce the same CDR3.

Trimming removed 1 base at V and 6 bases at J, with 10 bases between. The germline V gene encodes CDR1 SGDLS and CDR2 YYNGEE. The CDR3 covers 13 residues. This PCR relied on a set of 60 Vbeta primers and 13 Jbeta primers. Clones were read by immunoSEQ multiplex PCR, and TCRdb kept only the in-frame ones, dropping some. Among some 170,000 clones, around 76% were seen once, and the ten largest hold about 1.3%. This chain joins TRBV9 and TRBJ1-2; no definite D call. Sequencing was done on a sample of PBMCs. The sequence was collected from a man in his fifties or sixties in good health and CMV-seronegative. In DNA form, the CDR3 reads TGTGCCAGCAGCGTATCGCAGGTAGATGGCTACACCTTC. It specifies CASSVSQVDGYTF.